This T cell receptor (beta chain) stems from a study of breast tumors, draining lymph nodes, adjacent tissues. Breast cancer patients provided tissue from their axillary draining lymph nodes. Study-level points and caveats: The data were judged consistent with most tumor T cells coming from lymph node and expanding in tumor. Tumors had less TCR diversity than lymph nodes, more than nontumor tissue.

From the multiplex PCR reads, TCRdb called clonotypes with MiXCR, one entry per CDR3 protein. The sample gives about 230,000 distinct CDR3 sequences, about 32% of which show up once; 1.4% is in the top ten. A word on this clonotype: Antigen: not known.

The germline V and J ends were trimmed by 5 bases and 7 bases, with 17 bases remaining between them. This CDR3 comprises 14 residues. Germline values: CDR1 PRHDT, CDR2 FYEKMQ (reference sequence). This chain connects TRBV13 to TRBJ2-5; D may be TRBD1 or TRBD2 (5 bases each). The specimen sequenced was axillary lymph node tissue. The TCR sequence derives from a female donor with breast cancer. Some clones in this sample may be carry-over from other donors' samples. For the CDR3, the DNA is TGTGCCAGCAGCCCTATACCGGGGCTGGGGACCCAGTACTTC. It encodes CASSPIPGLGTQYF.